Shown below are 23 T cell receptor beta chains from a single sample sequenced in a study of OX40 agonist ivuxolimab in advanced cancers. The table came from immunoSEQ multiplex PCR; TCRdb's copy has only in-frame clones and leaves some out. The sample records around 76,000 clones, 86% being singletons. The sequences come from CD4+ or CD8+ T cells sorted from blood, collected in a trial of the OX40 agonist ivuxolimab. All receptors come from an adult with an advanced solid tumor such as melanoma, head and neck, liver or kidney cancer.

This chain joins TRBV7-3 and TRBJ2-7; 11 bases map to TRBD1. Germline-derived CDR1 and CDR2 are SGHTA and FQGTGA. Trimming removed 2 bases from V and 1 base from J; junction bases left unmatched: 10. CDR3 length equals 18 residues. The CDR3 region is CASSLYGSGTGGSYEQYF. CDR3 in DNA: TGTGCCAGCAGCTTATACGGGTCGGGGACAGGGGGTTCCTACGAGCAGTACTTC.

The J gene is TRBJ1-2, the V gene TRBV14; 9 bases are a match to TRBD1. Trimming cost V 0 bases and J 3 bases; bases outside gene matches: 5. This CDR3 comprises 16 residues. From germline, CDR1 is SGHDN and CDR2 FVKESK. The CDR3 here is CASSQDMGQGYYGYTF. The DNA of the CDR3 is TGTGCCAGCAGCCAAGATATGGGACAGGGTTACTATGGCTACACCTTC.

This sequence joins TRBV7-6 and TRBJ2-2; D is tentatively TRBD1 or TRBD2 (5 bases each). The length of the CDR3 is 15 residues. V gave up 5 bases and J gave up 2 bases, with 12 bases separating them. In germline, CDR1 is SGHVS, CDR2 FNYEAQ. CDR3 region: CASSPRGQNTGELFF. The CDR3 DNA reads TGTGCCAGCAGCCCGAGGGGTCAAAACACCGGGGAGCTGTTTTTT.

The CDR3 region has the DNA TGTGCCAGCAGCGCCCAGGGGGACAGCACTTACGAGCAGTACTTC. This gives the protein CASSAQGDSTYEQYF. The chain employs TRBV9 and TRBJ2-7, with 7 nucleotides matching TRBD1. This CDR3 is built from 15 residues. CDR1 and CDR2 from the germline V gene are SGDLS and YYNGEE. Trimming cost V 3 bases and J 4 bases; bases outside gene matches: 10.

This chain connects TRBV18 to TRBJ2-2, with D unresolved. V was shortened by 4 bases and J by 0 bases, with 9 bases between the two germline ends. The CDR3 sequence is 15 residues long. Germline values: CDR1 KGHSH, CDR2 LQKENI. The chain's CDR3 is CASSQLGTNTGELFF. CDR3 sequence (DNA): TGTGCCAGCTCACAGTTAGGGACGAACACCGGGGAGCTGTTTTTT.

The sample holds one count of this clone. The chain links TRBV28 to TRBJ1-2, with TRBD1 identical over 7 bases. Germline V gene sequence: CDR1 MDHEN, CDR2 SYDVKM. CDR3 length: 14 amino acids. The V gene end was trimmed by 1 base and the J gene end by 8 bases; junction bases not matched to a gene: 7. DNA for the CDR3: TGTGCCAGCAGTTTATCGAGACAGGGTCGAGGCTACACCTTC. It is translated as CASSLSRQGRGYTF.

The V gene is TRBV28, the J gene TRBJ2-7; D is possibly TRBD2 (6 bases). Trimming stripped 2 bases from V and 7 bases from J, with 15 bases between. This CDR3 has 14 amino acids. Germline CDR1 and CDR2: MDHEN and SYDVKM. The CDR3 spells CASSLGTLRGEQYF. DNA for the CDR3: TGTGCCAGCAGTTTAGGGACTCTCCGGGGGGAGCAGTACTTC.

This chain links TRBV7-2 with TRBJ2-7; D not resolved. V lost 5 bases to trimming and J lost 4 bases, with 9 bases between them. This CDR3 spans 12 amino acids. The germline gives CDR1 SGHTA, CDR2 FQGNSA. The CDR3 loop is CASSLRRYEQYF. Written as DNA, the CDR3 is TGTGCCAGCAGCCTACGAAGGTACGAGCAGTACTTC.

J is TRBJ1-1 and V is TRBV10-3; 8 positions agree with TRBD1. The J segment lost 4 bases and the V segment lost 10 bases, leaving 11 bases of the junction unmatched. Germline values: CDR1 ENHRY, CDR2 SYGVKD. The CDR3 length is 14 residues. CDR3 amino acids: CASRPHRGGTEAFF. The CDR3 bases are TGTGCCAGCAGACCCCACAGGGGGGGCACTGAAGCTTTCTTT.

This sequence joins TRBV28 and TRBJ2-4, with D maybe TRBD1 (5 bases). The CDR3 contains 15 residues. The V end lost 1 base, the J end lost 7 bases, and 14 bases lay between the germline ends. Germline V gene data show CDR1 as MDHEN and CDR2 as SYDVKM. CDR3 bases: TGTGCCAGCAGTTTATCACAGGCGTTTGGGAACATTCAGTACTTC. It is translated as CASSLSQAFGNIQYF.

The chain recombines TRBV6-5 with TRBJ2-7, with 10 bases identical to TRBD2. The CDR3 runs to 13 residues. V lost 6 bases, J lost 4 bases, and 3 bases stayed unmatched. Per the germline V gene, CDR1 is MNHEY and CDR2 is SVGAGI. For the CDR3, the DNA is TGTGCCAGCAGCCGGACTAGCGGATACGAGCAGTACTTC. Encoded protein: CASSRTSGYEQYF.

This clone was detected only once. The junction shows a germline mismatch at one end, possibly a read error. The chain joins TRBV5-1 to TRBJ1-1; 9 bases align to TRBD1. Germline-derived CDR1 and CDR2 are SGHRS and YFSETQ. This CDR3 region has 14 residues. CDR3 bases: TGCACCAGCAGCTCCGGGACAGGGAGCACTGAAGCTTTCTTT. Amino acid sequence: CTSSSGTGSTEAFF.

This chain connects TRBV5-1 to TRBJ2-3; perhaps D is TRBD1 or TRBD2 (5 bases each). The CDR3 extends over 15 amino acids. Looked up from germline, CDR1 is SGHRS and CDR2 is YFSETQ. The V end was cut by 4 bases, the J end by 6 bases, with 18 bases between. In DNA form, the CDR3 reads TGCGCCAGCAGCCCGGGTGGGGGAAGTCGCGATACGCAGTATTTT. The encoded protein is CASSPGGGSRDTQYF.

J is TRBJ2-7 and V is TRBV5-1, with TRBD2 matching over 8 bases. The germline V gene encodes CDR1 SGHRS and CDR2 YFSETQ. The CDR3 has 14 amino acids. V gave up 4 bases and J gave up 5 bases; unmatched junction bases: 8. This chain's CDR3 is CASSLPSGSDEQYF. The CDR3 bases are TGCGCCAGCAGCCTACCGAGCGGGAGCGACGAGCAGTACTTC.

The chain recombines TRBV19 with TRBJ1-5, with TRBD1 identical over 9 bases. The CDR3 length is 16 residues. Looked up from germline, CDR1 is LNHDA and CDR2 is SQIVND (reference sequence). With V trimmed by 5 bases and J by 5 bases, 10 bases remained unmatched. In DNA, the CDR3 is TGTGCCAGTAGTCTTAGGACAGGGGAGAGGCATCAGCCCCAGCATTTT. Translation gives CASSLRTGERHQPQHF.

The chain uses TRBV6-1 and TRBJ2-5; D is perhaps TRBD1 (6 bases). This CDR3 is 13 amino acids long. V lost 4 bases and J 4 bases, leaving 10 bases between the germline ends. Germline V gene sequence: CDR1 MNHNS, CDR2 SASEGT. The CDR3 sequence: CASSALQGETQYF. DNA for the CDR3: TGTGCCAGCAGTGCTCTACAGGGAGAGACCCAGTACTTC.

This chain links TRBV2 with TRBJ2-5, with D possibly being TRBD1 (5 bases). The CDR3 length is 17 residues. Germline V CDR1 and CDR2: SNHLY, FYNNEI. Trimming cost V 1 base and J 5 bases, with 20 bases left between them. CDR3 region: CASSEGLGPQGWETQYF. The CDR3 DNA follows: TGTGCCAGCAGTGAAGGGCTGGGCCCCCAGGGTTGGGAGACCCAGTACTTC. The variable domain in full, completed from reference TRBV2 and TRBJ2-5, reads EPEVTQTPSHQVTQMGQEVILRCVPISNHLYFYWYRQILGQKVEFLVSFYNNEISEKSEIFDDQFSVERPDGSNFTLKIRSTKLEDSAMYFCASSEGLGPQGWETQYFGPGTRLLVL.

The chain has TRBV11-3 and TRBJ2-2; D may match TRBD1 or TRBD2 (5 bases each). This CDR3 has 14 residues. V lost 1 base to trimming and J lost 6 bases, with 9 bases between them. Germline-derived CDR1 and CDR2 are SGHNT and YENEEA. The DNA of the CDR3 is TGTGCCAGCAGCTTAGGATCGGGACCCGGGGAGCTGTTTTTT. Translated: CASSLGSGPGELFF.

CDR3 in DNA: TGCGCCAGCAGCGATCCCGGGACAGTCAATGAAAAACTGTTTTTT. It specifies CASSDPGTVNEKLFF. The gene calls are TRBV5-1 and TRBJ1-4; 7 nucleotides align to TRBD1. The V gene end was trimmed by 4 bases and the J gene end by 5 bases; junction bases not matched to a gene: 8. Germline CDR1 SGHRS, CDR2 YFSETQ. CDR3 length: 15 residues.

The V gene is TRBV13, the J gene TRBJ2-7; TRBD1 is a possible D gene (5 bases). V lost 2 bases and J 5 bases, leaving 10 bases between the germline ends. This CDR3 has 13 residues. The germline V gene has CDR1 PRHDT and CDR2 FYEKMQ (reference sequence). The CDR3 DNA reads TGTGCCAGCAGCTTAAGACAAGGGGACGAGCAGTACTTC. It translates to CASSLRQGDEQYF.

The chain employs TRBV6-5 and TRBJ2-5; 7 bases map to TRBD1. V was clipped by 6 bases and J by 2 bases; unmatched bases: 3. This CDR3 spans 13 amino acids. The V gene's germline CDR1 is MNHEY and CDR2 SVGAGI. DNA of the CDR3: TGTGCCAGCAGGCCGACAGGGCAAGAGACCCAGTACTTC. Its protein product is CASRPTGQETQYF.

This chain joins TRBV7-9 and TRBJ2-7, with D possibly TRBD2 on 6 matching bases. The CDR3 is 15 residues long. The germline gives CDR1 SEHNR, CDR2 FQNEAQ (reference sequence). The V end lost 3 bases, the J end lost 10 bases, and 22 bases lay between the germline ends. The CDR3: CASSLGGGAARFQYF. The DNA of the CDR3 is TGTGCCAGCAGCTTGGGAGGCGGGGCCGCAAGGTTCCAGTACTTC.

The chain recombines TRBV25-1 with TRBJ1-5; TRBD1 matches 7 bases. CDR3 size: 14 residues. Unmatched junction bases numbered 0, after V lost 4 bases and J lost 0 bases. Germline V gives CDR1 MGHDK, CDR2 SYGVNS. The CDR3 sequence: CASSGQGSNQPQHF. The CDR3 DNA follows: TGTGCCAGCAGTGGACAGGGTAGCAATCAGCCCCAGCATTTT.